These T cell receptor beta chains were read from a single sample in a study of regulatory T cells in long-lasting Graves disease. TCRdb re-called the multiplex PCR reads through MiXCR, storing one row per CDR3 protein. The top ten clones hold 10% to 15% of a sample with fewer than 600,000 distinct CDR3 sequences, approximately 23% of them seen once. The source was peripheral blood mononuclear cells (PBMCs), collected when the disease was refractory, from a patient treated with antithyroid drugs. The receptors were gathered from a female donor with Graves disease. The CDR3 runs from the conserved cysteine through the conserved F or W. A D gene is named only where the DNA matches it firmly. Some rows mark clone size as missing; the rest say once, few, many or name a class of expanded clone.

d_call clone_size j_call v_call cdr3_aa cdr3_nt
- many TRBJ1-1 TRBV6-2/TRBV6-3 CASSEIGRNPEAFF TGTGCCAGCAGCGAAATCGGACGGAACCCTGAAGCTTTCTTT
- - TRBJ2-3 TRBV28 CASSLLTEPTDTQYF TGTGCCAGCAGTTTATTAACAGAACCCACAGATACGCAGTATTTT
- - TRBJ1-3 TRBV6-6 CASSYSIPPGNTIYF TGTGCCAGCAGTTACTCGATCCCTCCTGGAAACACCATATATTTT
TRBD2 few TRBJ2-1 TRBV20-1 CSARGTSGSRGQFF TGCAGTGCTAGAGGGACTAGCGGGAGTAGAGGGCAGTTCTTC
TRBD2 few TRBJ2-7 TRBV30 CAWSVPRGGTDEQYF TGTGCCTGGAGTGTCCCCCGGGGAGGGACGGATGAGCAGTACTTC
TRBD1 - TRBJ1-4 TRBV7-8 CASSLGGAQGAGKLFF TGTGCCAGCAGCTTAGGGGGGGCCCAGGGGGCAGGAAAACTGTTTTTT
- many TRBJ2-7 TRBV7-9 CASNNREYEQYF TGTGCCAGCAACAACAGGGAATACGAGCAGTACTTC
- - TRBJ2-5 TRBV9 CASSVAGTFQETQYF TGTGCCAGCAGCGTAGCTGGGACTTTCCAAGAGACCCAGTACTTC
- many TRBJ2-7 TRBV29-1 CSVRALTPYEQYF TGCAGCGTCCGGGCCTTGACACCCTACGAGCAGTACTTC
- - TRBJ1-5 TRBV19 CASSIVGRGSNQPQHF TGTGCCAGTAGTATAGTTGGCAGGGGAAGCAATCAGCCCCAGCATTTT
TRBD1 few TRBJ1-5 TRBV7-9 CASSSGQTNSNQPQHF TGTGCCAGCAGCTCGGGACAGACTAATAGCAATCAGCCCCAGCATTTT
TRBD1 many TRBJ1-2 TRBV2 CASSGPTGDIGGYTF TGTGCCAGCAGTGGGCCGACAGGGGACATTGGCGGCTACACCTTC
TRBD2 few TRBJ2-7 TRBV20-1 CSARILAGGPRNEQYF TGCAGTGCTAGGATACTAGCGGGAGGGCCTCGGAACGAGCAGTACTTC
TRBD1 - TRBJ2-2 TRBV6-2/TRBV6-3 CASSWGTGYGELFF TGTGCCAGCAGTTGGGGGACAGGATACGGGGAGCTGTTTTTT
TRBD1 - TRBJ2-7 TRBV4-1 CASSPIPGQGSSYEQYF TGCGCCAGCAGCCCTATTCCGGGACAGGGGAGCTCCTACGAGCAGTACTTC
TRBD1 many TRBJ2-5 TRBV28 CASRGQGGGETQYF TGTGCCAGCAGGGGACAGGGTGGAGGGGAGACCCAGTACTTC
- few TRBJ2-6 TRBV20-1 CSASLAGSGANVLTF TGCAGTGCTAGTTTGGCGGGCTCTGGGGCCAACGTCCTGACTTTC
TRBD1 - TRBJ2-1 TRBV11-3 CASSLVRDRGYRSSYNEQFF TGTGCCAGCAGCTTAGTTAGGGACAGGGGCTACAGAAGCTCCTACAATGAGCAGTTCTTC
- many TRBJ1-1 TRBV30 CAWSGDDSEAFF TGTGCCTGGAGTGGGGACGACTCTGAAGCTTTCTTT
TRBD1 many TRBJ1-1 TRBV12-3/TRBV12-4 CASSNIQGGNTEAFF TGTGCCAGCAGTAACATACAGGGGGGGAACACTGAAGCTTTCTTT
- many TRBJ1-1 TRBV20-1 CSAQEAYTEAFF TGCAGTGCACAGGAGGCCTACACTGAAGCTTTCTTT
TRBD1 few TRBJ1-1 TRBV29-1 CSVPGTGGTEAFF TGCAGCGTTCCCGGGACAGGGGGCACTGAAGCTTTCTTT
- few TRBJ1-1 TRBV27 CATKTDLNTEAFF TGTGCCACCAAGACAGACTTGAACACTGAAGCTTTCTTT
- - TRBJ1-1 TRBV7-9 CASSLALLNEAFF TGTGCCAGCAGCTTAGCGTTGCTAAATGAAGCTTTCTTT
- few TRBJ2-7 TRBV30 CAWQSSYEQYF TGTGCCTGGCAGAGCTCCTACGAGCAGTACTTC
- few TRBJ1-5 TRBV16 CASSRFPGTPQHF TGTGCCAGCAGCCGATTCCCTGGTACGCCCCAGCATTTT
TRBD2 few TRBJ2-7 TRBV19 CASSLTRAGVYEQYF TGTGCCAGTAGTTTGACCCGAGCGGGAGTCTACGAGCAGTACTTC
- few TRBJ1-6 TRBV30 CAWSQLGVGNSPLHF TGTGCCTGGAGTCAATTGGGAGTGGGGAATTCACCCCTCCACTTT
- - TRBJ2-7 TRBV28 CAGSRGNYEQYF TGTGCCGGCTCTAGAGGGAACTACGAGCAGTACTTC
TRBD2 - TRBJ2-1 TRBV6-1 CASSTLTSDEQFF TGTGCCAGCAGTACCCTCACTAGCGATGAGCAGTTCTTC
TRBD1 - TRBJ1-3 TRBV7-6 CASGGQANSGNTIYF TGTGCCAGCGGGGGACAGGCGAACTCTGGAAACACCATATATTTT
TRBD1 many TRBJ1-1 TRBV6-5 CASSYGQEDTEAFF TGTGCCAGCAGTTACGGACAGGAGGACACTGAAGCTTTCTTT
- - TRBJ1-2 TRBV25-1 CASTPAAGGYGYTF TGTGCCAGCACCCCCGCGGCGGGGGGCTATGGCTACACCTTC
- once TRBJ2-1 TRBV9 CASSGGRDGYNEQFF TGTGCCAGCAGCGGAGGGCGGGACGGATACAATGAGCAGTTCTTC
- many TRBJ2-7 TRBV7-9 CASTPDGSSYEQYF TGTGCCAGCACCCCGGACGGCAGCTCCTACGAGCAGTACTTC
- - TRBJ2-7 TRBV20-1 CSARDRAEQYF TGCAGTGCTAGAGACAGAGCCGAGCAGTACTTC
- - TRBJ1-5 TRBV20-1 CGAALGGSNQPQHF TGCGGTGCTGCCTTGGGGGGGAGCAATCAGCCCCAGCATTTT
- few TRBJ2-2 TRBV15 CATSKGVKNTGELFF TGTGCCACCAGCAAAGGGGTGAAGAACACCGGGGAGCTGTTTTTT
TRBD1 many TRBJ1-3 TRBV28 CASSPTGATLMNTIYF TGTGCCAGCAGTCCGACAGGGGCTACCTTGATGAACACCATATATTTT
- - TRBJ2-7 TRBV7-2 CASSLTPGPTYEQYF TGTGCCAGCAGCTTAACGCCGGGGCCCACCTACGAGCAGTACTTC
- - TRBJ1-2 TRBV6-5 CASSTGPLSYGYTF TGTGCCAGCAGTACGGGACCGCTAAGCTATGGCTACACCTTC
- few TRBJ2-5 TRBV20-1 CSARGPGAGETQYF TGCAGTGCTAGGGGACCCGGGGCGGGAGAGACCCAGTACTTC
- - TRBJ1-5 TRBV30 CAWNGGLNQPQHF TGTGCCTGGAATGGGGGGCTTAATCAGCCCCAGCATTTT
- few TRBJ1-5 TRBV19 CASPTPGGRNQPQHF TGTGCCAGTCCCACACCCGGGGGGCGCAATCAGCCCCAGCATTTT
- many TRBJ1-6 TRBV6-1 CASSRKYSGHNSPLHF TGTGCCAGCAGTCGCAAGTACAGCGGGCATAATTCACCCCTCCACTTT
TRBD2 few TRBJ2-5 TRBV24-1 CATTEGGGEETQYF TGTGCCACCACCGAAGGCGGGGGAGAAGAGACCCAGTACTTC